A single sample gave rise to the 21 T cell receptor beta chains below, sequenced in a study of vaccination effects on CD4 cells after COVID-19. No antigen is known for these receptors. Expansion of antigen-specific CD4+ T cells with viral peptide pools was carried out by the ViraFEST assay before sequencing. Isolation of CD4+ T cells took place after 10 days of culture. All participants had two doses of either the BNT162b2 or mRNA-1273 vaccine. This table comes from immunoSEQ multiplex PCR, and its TCRdb copy is limited to in-frame clones, with some not included. The table lists 9,500 to 15,000 clones, around 68% of them singletons. The starting material was CD4+ T cells from PBMCs cultured with SARS-CoV-2 spike peptides, obtained after COVID-19 vaccination. These receptors originate from a human donor who received a COVID-19 vaccine.

The gene calls are TRBV11-2 and TRBJ2-7, with TRBD2 matching 10 bases. The CDR3 length is 15 residues. V trimming: 5 bases; J trimming: 6 bases; junction bases outside the gene matches: 10. Looked up from germline, CDR1 is SGHAT and CDR2 is FQNNGV. The CDR3 protein is CASSPQREGLGEQYF. CDR3 coding DNA: TGTGCCAGCAGCCCTCAGCGGGAGGGCCTTGGCGAGCAGTACTTC. The full variable domain, completed using reference TRBV11-2 and TRBJ2-7, is EAGVAQSPRYKIIEKRQSVAFWCNPISGHATLYWYQQILGQGPKLLIQFQNNGVVDDSQLPKDRFSAERLKGVDSTLKIQPAKLEDSAVYLCASSPQREGLGEQYFGPGTRLTVT.

Only a few counts were recorded for this clone. The V gene is TRBV18, the J gene TRBJ2-1, with 9 bases that match TRBD2. CDR1 KGHSH and CDR2 LQKENI come from the germline V gene. The V segment lost 2 bases and the J segment 7 bases; nucleotides outside the gene matches: 6. The CDR3 consists of 15 residues. CDR3 nucleotide sequence: TGTGCCAGCTCACCAGGGACTAGCCCCTTGAATGAGCAGTTCTTC. Protein product: CASSPGTSPLNEQFF.

The rearrangement uses TRBV27 and TRBJ1-2, with no clear D. Germline V gives CDR1 MNHEY, CDR2 SMNVEV (reference sequence). The CDR3 consists of 15 residues. V lost 2 bases to trimming and J lost 5 bases, with 15 bases between them. CDR3 sequence reads: CASSLTGRRRYGYTF. In DNA, the CDR3 is TGTGCCAGCAGTTTAACCGGACGTAGGCGGTATGGCTACACCTTC.

This clone has just a few counts. V is TRBV30 and J is TRBJ2-1, with D perhaps matching TRBD2 (5 bases). This CDR3 comprises 12 residues. The germline V gene has CDR1 GTSNPN and CDR2 SVGIG (reference sequence). V gave up 4 bases and J gave up 5 bases, with 9 bases separating them. The CDR3 DNA follows: TGTGCCTGGACTAGCTGGAACAATGAGCAGTTCTTC. Translation: CAWTSWNNEQFF.

The chain has TRBV2 and TRBJ1-4; TRBD1 matches 9 bases. V gave up 7 bases and J gave up 9 bases; unmatched junction bases: 9. CDR1 and CDR2 from the germline V gene are SNHLY and FYNNEI. There are 14 residues in the CDR3. The CDR3 protein is CASTPGQGGKKLFF. The CDR3 nucleotides read TGTGCCAGCACACCGGGACAGGGCGGGAAAAAACTGTTTTTT.

The rearrangement uses TRBV6-6 and TRBJ2-5; weak D call: TRBD2 (6 bases). From germline, CDR1 is MNHNY and CDR2 SVGAGI (reference sequence). Trimming pared 6 bases from V and 6 bases from J, leaving 23 bases between. This CDR3 has 16 amino acids. Here the CDR3 reads CASSSEPGRDGKTQYF. The CDR3 DNA reads TGTGCCAGCAGCTCAGAACCCGGGCGGGACGGCAAGACCCAGTACTTC.

The gene calls are TRBV7-2 and TRBJ1-1; TRBD1 is a possible D gene (6 bases). The CDR3 has 14 residues. The germline gives CDR1 SGHTA, CDR2 FQGNSA. V was trimmed by 2 bases and J by 7 bases, leaving 14 bases between them. DNA of the CDR3: TGTGCCAGCAGCTTAAGGACAGTGAGAATTGAAGCTTTCTTT. Protein sequence: CASSLRTVRIEAFF.

J is TRBJ2-7 and V is TRBV6-5; maybe TRBD1 (5 bases). The CDR3 covers 13 residues. Germline V gene lookup returns CDR1 MNHEY and CDR2 SVGAGI. Trimming removed 6 bases at V and 2 bases at J, with 11 bases between. The CDR3 spells CASRSGHPYEQYF. The CDR3 DNA is TGTGCCAGCAGGTCTGGACACCCCTACGAGCAGTACTTC.

The J gene is TRBJ2-1, the V gene TRBV7-9; 10 nucleotides agree with TRBD2. V shed 11 bases and J 5 bases; nucleotides not matched to a gene: 9. The CDR3 sequence is 14 residues long. Germline CDR1 is SEHNR and CDR2 is FQNEAQ (reference sequence). The CDR3 spells CAGAGGPSNNEQFF. DNA for the CDR3: TGTGCCGGAGCGGGGGGGCCTTCCAACAATGAGCAGTTCTTC.

V and J are TRBV30 and TRBJ1-6; 7 bases align to TRBD1. CDR3 length equals 12 residues. The J segment lost 7 bases and the V segment lost 5 bases, leaving 2 bases of the junction unmatched. Germline assignment: CDR1 GTSNPN and CDR2 SVGIG (reference sequence). In DNA, the CDR3 is TGTGCCTGGGACAGGGTGAATTCACCCCTCCACTTT. Protein sequence: CAWDRVNSPLHF.

On this clone itself: The sample has other DNA sequences that encode this CDR3 too. The V gene is TRBV30, the J gene TRBJ1-2, with 8 bases identical to TRBD1. The CDR3 covers 10 residues. V lost 5 bases to trimming and J lost 8 bases; unmatched junction nucleotides: 1. Looked up from germline, CDR1 is GTSNPN and CDR2 is SVGIG (reference sequence). CDR3 bases: TGTGCCTGGGACAGGGGAGGCTACACCTTC. Its translation is CAWDRGGYTF.

The V gene is TRBV7-2, the J gene TRBJ2-7, with 8 bases that match TRBD2. After removal of 2 bases from V and 7 bases from J, the junction contained 10 bases not matched to a gene. There are 15 residues in the CDR3. Germline assignment: CDR1 SGHTA and CDR2 FQGNSA. CDR3 residues: CASSLLSSGEYEQYF. The CDR3 nucleotides read TGTGCCAGCAGCTTACTGAGTAGCGGGGAGTATGAGCAGTACTTC.

This chain links TRBV4-1 with TRBJ2-5; 13 nucleotides agree with TRBD2. The CDR3 loop spans 15 amino acids. Per germline, CDR1 MGHRA and CDR2 YSYEKL. V shed 5 bases and J 5 bases; nucleotides not matched to a gene: 5. CDR3 loop: CASSSSGLAGETQYF. CDR3 coding DNA: TGCGCCAGCAGCTCGTCGGGACTAGCGGGGGAGACCCAGTACTTC.

The V call is TRBV19, the J call TRBJ2-7; TRBD1 matches at 7 bases. CDR1 is LNHDA, CDR2 SQIVND, per germline (reference sequence). J lost 0 bases, V lost 9 bases, and 8 bases had no gene match. The CDR3 has 14 residues. The CDR3 region is CASKDRSHSYEQYF. The CDR3 nucleotides are TGTGCCAGCAAGGACAGGAGTCACTCCTACGAGCAGTACTTC.

CDR3 loop: CASSEQGQGRQPQHF. CDR3 nucleotides: TGTGCCAGCAGTGAACAGGGCCAAGGGCGTCAGCCCCAGCATTTT. This chain connects TRBV2 to TRBJ1-5; D is perhaps TRBD1 (5 bases). The CDR3 runs to 15 residues. CDR1 SNHLY and CDR2 FYNNEI come from the germline V gene. V was shortened by 2 bases and J by 6 bases, with 14 bases between the two germline ends.

The gene calls are TRBV28 and TRBJ1-4, with TRBD1 matching 7 bases. The CDR3 sequence is 15 residues long. The germline gives CDR1 MDHEN, CDR2 SYDVKM. Losses at the gene ends were 6 bases for V and 0 bases for J; bases not matched to a gene: 4. The CDR3 DNA reads TGTGCCAGCAGCCCGGGACAGTCAACTAATGAAAAACTGTTTTTT. Translated: CASSPGQSTNEKLFF.

The rearrangement links TRBV11-2 to TRBJ2-7; D possibly matches TRBD1 or TRBD2 (5 bases each). V was shortened by 1 base and J by 3 bases, with 13 bases between the two germline ends. This CDR3 is built from 15 residues. Germline lookup yields CDR1 SGHAT and CDR2 FQNNGV. DNA of the CDR3: TGTGCCAGCAGCTTAGGGAGAGGGACCTACTACGAGCAGTACTTC. Amino acids: CASSLGRGTYYEQYF. Looking up the rest from reference TRBV11-2 and TRBJ2-7 gives the full variable domain: EAGVAQSPRYKIIEKRQSVAFWCNPISGHATLYWYQQILGQGPKLLIQFQNNGVVDDSQLPKDRFSAERLKGVDSTLKIQPAKLEDSAVYLCASSLGRGTYYEQYFGPGTRLTVT.

The chain recombines TRBV14 with TRBJ1-2, with TRBD1 as a possible D gene (5 bases). The ends were cut back, 0 bases at V and 6 bases at J, with 14 bases in the middle. CDR1 is SGHDN and CDR2 is FVKESK in the germline V gene. This CDR3 region has 15 residues. The CDR3: CASSQEGQGWNGYTF. The CDR3 nucleotides read TGTGCCAGCAGCCAAGAGGGGCAGGGCTGGAATGGCTACACCTTC.

The J gene is TRBJ1-6, the V gene TRBV20-1; 7 bases are shared with TRBD1. Trimming at V came to 0 bases and at J to 16 bases, leaving 3 bases not matched to a gene. This CDR3 contains 11 residues. Germline CDR1 DFQATT, CDR2 SNEGSKA (reference sequence). The CDR3 region is CSAREGQLLHF. CDR3 DNA sequence: TGCAGTGCTAGAGAGGGACAGCTACTCCACTTT.

This clone was seen a handful of times. V and J are TRBV5-1 and TRBJ1-2; D is undetermined. This CDR3 is 12 amino acids long. V dropped 0 bases and J dropped 6 bases, with 6 bases sitting between them. Germline V gives CDR1 SGHRS, CDR2 YFSETQ. CDR3 DNA: TGCGCCAGCAGCTTGGCCCGGGATGGCTACACCTTC. It is translated as CASSLARDGYTF.

The rearrangement joins TRBV19 to TRBJ2-1; 11 positions agree with TRBD2. Per germline, CDR1 LNHDA and CDR2 SQIVND (reference sequence). The CDR3 runs 17 residues. V dropped 5 bases and J dropped 5; count of bases not matched to a gene: 11. Written as DNA, the CDR3 is TGTGCCAGTAGTCCCCCACTGACTAGCGGGGAGAACAATGAGCAGTTCTTC. Its protein is CASSPPLTSGENNEQFF.